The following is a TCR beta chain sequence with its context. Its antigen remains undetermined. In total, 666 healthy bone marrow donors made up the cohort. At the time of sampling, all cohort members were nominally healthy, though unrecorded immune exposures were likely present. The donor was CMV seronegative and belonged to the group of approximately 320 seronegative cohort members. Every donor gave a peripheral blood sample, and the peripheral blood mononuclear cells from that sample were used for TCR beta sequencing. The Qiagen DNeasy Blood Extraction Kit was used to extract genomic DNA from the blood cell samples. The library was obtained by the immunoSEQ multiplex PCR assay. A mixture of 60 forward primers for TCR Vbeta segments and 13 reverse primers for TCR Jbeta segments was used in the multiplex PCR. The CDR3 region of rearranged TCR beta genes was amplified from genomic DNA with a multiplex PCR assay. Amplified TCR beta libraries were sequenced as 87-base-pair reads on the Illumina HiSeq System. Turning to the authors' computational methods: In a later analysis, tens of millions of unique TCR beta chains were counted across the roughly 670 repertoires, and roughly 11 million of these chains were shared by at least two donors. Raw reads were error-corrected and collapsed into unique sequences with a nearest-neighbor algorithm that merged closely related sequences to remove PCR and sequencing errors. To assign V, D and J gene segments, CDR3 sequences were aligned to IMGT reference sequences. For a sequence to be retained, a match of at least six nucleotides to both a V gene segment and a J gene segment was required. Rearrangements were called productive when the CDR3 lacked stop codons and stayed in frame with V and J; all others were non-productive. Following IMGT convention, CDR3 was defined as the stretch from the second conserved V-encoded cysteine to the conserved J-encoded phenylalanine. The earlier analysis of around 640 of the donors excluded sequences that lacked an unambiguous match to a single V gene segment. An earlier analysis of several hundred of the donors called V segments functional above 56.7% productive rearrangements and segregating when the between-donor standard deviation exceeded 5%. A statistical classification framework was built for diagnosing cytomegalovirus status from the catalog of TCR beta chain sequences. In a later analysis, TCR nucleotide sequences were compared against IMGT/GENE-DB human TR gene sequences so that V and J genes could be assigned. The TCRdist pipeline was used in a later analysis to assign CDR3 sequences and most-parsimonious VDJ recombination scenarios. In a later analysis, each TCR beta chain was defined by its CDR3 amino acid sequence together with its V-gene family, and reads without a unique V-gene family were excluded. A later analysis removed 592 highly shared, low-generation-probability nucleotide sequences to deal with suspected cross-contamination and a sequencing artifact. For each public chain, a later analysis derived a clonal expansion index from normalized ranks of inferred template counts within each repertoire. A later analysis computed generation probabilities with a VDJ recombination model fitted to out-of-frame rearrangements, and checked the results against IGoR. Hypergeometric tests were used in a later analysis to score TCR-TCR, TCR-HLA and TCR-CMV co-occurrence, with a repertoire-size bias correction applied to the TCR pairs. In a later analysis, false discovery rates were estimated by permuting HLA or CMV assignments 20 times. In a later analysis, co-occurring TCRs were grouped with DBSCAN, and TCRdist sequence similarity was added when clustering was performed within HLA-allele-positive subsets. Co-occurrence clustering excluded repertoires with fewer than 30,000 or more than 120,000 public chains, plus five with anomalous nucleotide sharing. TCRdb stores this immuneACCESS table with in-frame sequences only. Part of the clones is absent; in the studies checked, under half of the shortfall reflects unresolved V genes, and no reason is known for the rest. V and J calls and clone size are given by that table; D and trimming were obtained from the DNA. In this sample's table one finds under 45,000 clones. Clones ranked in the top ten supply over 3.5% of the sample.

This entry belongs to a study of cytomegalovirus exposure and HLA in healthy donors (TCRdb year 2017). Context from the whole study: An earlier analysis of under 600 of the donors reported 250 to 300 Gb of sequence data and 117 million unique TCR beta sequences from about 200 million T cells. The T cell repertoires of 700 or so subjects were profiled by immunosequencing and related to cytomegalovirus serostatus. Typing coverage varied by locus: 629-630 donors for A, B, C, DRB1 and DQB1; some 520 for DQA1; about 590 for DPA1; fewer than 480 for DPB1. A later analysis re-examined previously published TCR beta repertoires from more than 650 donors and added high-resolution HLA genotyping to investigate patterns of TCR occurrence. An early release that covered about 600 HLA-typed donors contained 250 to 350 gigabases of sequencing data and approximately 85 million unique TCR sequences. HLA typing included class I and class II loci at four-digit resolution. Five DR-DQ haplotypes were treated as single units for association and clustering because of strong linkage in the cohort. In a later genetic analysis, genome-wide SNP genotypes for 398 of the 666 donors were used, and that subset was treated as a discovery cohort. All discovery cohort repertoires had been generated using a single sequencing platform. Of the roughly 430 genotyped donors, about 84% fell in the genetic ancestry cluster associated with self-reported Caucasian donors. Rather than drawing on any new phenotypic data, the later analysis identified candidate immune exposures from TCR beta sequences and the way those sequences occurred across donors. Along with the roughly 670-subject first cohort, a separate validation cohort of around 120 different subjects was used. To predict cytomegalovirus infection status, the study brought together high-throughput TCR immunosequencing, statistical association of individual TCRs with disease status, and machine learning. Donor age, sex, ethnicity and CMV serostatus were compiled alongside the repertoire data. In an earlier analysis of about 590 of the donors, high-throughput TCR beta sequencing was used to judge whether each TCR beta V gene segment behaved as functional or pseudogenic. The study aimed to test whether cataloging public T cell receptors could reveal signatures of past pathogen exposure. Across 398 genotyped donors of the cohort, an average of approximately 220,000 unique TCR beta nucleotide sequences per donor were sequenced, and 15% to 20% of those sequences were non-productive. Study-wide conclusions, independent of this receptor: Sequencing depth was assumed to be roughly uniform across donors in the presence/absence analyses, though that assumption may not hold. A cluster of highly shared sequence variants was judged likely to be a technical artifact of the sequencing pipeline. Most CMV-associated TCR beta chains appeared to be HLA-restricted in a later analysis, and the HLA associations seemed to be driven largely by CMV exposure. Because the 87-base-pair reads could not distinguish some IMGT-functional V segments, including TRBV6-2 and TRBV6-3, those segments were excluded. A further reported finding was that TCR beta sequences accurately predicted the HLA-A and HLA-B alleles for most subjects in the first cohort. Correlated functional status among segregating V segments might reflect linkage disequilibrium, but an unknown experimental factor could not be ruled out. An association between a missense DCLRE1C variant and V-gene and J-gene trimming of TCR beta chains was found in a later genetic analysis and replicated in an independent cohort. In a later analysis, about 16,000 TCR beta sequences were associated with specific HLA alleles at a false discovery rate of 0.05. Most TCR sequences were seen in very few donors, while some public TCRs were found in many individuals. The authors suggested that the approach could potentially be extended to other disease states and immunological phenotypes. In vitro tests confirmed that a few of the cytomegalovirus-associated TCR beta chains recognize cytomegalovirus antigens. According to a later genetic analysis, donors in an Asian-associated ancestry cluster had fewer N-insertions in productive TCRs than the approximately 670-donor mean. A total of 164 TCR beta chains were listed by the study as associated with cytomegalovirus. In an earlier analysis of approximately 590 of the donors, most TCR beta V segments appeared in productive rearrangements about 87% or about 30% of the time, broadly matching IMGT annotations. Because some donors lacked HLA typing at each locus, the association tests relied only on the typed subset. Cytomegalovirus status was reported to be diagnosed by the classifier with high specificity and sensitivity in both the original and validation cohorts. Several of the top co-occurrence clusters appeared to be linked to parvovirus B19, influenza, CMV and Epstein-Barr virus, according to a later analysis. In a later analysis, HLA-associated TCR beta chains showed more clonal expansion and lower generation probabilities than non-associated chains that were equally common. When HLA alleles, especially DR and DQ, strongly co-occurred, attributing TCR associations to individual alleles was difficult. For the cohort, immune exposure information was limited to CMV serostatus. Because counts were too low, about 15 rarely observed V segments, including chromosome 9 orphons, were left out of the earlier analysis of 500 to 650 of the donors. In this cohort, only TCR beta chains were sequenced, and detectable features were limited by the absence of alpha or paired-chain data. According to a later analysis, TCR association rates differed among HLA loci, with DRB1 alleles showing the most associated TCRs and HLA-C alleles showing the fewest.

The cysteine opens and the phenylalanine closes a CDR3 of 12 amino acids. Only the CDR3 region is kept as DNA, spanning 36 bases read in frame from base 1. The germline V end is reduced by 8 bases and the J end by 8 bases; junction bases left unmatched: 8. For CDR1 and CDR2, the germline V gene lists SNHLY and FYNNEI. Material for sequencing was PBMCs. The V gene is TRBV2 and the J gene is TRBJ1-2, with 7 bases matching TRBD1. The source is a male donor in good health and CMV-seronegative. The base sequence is TGTGCCAGCCACAGGACAGGTCGAGGCTACACCTTC. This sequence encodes CASHRTGRGYTF.